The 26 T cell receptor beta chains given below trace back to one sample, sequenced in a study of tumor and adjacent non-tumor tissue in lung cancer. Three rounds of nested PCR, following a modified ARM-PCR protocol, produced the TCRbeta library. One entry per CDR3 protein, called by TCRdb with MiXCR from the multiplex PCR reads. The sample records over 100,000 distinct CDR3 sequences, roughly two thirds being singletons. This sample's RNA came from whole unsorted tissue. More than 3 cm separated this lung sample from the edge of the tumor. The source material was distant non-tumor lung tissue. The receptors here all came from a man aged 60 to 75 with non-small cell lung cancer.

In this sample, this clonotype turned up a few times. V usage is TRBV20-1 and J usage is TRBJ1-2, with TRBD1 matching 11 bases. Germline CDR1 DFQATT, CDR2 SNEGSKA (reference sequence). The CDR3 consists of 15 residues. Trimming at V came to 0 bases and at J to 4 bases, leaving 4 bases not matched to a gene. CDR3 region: CSARDWDRGSYGYTF. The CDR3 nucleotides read TGCAGTGCTAGAGATTGGGACAGGGGGTCCTATGGCTACACCTTC.

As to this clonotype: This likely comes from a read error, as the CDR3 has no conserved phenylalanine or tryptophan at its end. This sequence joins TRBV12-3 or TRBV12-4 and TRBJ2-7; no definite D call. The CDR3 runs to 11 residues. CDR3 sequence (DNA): TGTGCCAGCAGTCTCTACTACAAGCAGTACTTA. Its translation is CASSLYYKQYL.

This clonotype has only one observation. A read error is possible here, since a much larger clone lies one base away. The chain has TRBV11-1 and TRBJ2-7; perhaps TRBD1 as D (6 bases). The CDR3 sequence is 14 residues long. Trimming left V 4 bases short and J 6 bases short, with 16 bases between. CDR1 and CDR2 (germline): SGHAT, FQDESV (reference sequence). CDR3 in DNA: TGTGCCAGCAGCTCCGCAGGGGTTAGAAGCGAGCAGTACTTC. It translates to CASSSAGVRSEQYF.

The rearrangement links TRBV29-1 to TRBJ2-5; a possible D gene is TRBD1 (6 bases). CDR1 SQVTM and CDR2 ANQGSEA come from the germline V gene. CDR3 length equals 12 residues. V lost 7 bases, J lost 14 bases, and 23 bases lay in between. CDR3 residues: CSASPAGQTHYF. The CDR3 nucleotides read TGCAGCGCCTCCCCCGCAGGACAGACACATTACTTC.

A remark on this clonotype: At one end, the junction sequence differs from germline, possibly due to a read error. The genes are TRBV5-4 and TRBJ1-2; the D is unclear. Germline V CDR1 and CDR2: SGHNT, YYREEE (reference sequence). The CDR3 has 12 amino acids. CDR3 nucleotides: TGTGCCAGCAGCTTTCCAGGCTATGACTACACCTTC. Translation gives CASSFPGYDYTF.

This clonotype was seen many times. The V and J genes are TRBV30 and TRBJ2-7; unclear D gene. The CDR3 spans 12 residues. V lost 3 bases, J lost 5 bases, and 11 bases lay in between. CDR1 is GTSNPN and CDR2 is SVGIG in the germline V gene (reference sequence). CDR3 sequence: CAWRSTSNEQYF. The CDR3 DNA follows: TGTGCCTGGAGGTCAACAAGCAACGAGCAGTACTTC.

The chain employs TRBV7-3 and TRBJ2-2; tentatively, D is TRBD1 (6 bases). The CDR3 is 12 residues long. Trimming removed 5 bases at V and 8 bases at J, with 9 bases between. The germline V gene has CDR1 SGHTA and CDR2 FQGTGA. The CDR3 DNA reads TGTGCCAGCAGCATCGGGACAGGGGAGCTGTTTTTT. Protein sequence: CASSIGTGELFF.

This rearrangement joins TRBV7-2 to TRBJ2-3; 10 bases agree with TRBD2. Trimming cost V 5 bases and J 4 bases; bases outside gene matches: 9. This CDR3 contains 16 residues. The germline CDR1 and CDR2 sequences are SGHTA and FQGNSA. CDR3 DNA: TGTGCCAGCAGCAGTAGCGGGGGGAGTCTAGCAGATACGCAGTATTTT. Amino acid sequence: CASSSSGGSLADTQYF.

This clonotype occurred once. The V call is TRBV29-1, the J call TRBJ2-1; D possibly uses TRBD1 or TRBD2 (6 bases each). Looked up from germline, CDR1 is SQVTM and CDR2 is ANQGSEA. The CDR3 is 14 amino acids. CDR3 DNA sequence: TGCAGGACTAGGGGGGCTTTCGGTTACAATGAGCAGTTCTTC. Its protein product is CRTRGAFGYNEQFF.

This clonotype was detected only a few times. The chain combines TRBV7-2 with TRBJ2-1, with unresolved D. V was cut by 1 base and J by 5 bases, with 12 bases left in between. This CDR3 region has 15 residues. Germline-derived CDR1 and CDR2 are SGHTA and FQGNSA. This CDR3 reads CASSLEGREDNEQFF. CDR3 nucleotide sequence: TGTGCCAGCAGCTTAGAGGGAAGGGAAGACAATGAGCAGTTCTTC.

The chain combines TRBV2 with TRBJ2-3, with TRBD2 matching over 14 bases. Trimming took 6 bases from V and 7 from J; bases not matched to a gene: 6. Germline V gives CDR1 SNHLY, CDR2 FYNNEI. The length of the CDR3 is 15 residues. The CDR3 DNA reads TGTGCCAGCAGACCCGGGACTAGCGGGAGTTATACGCAGTATTTT. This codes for CASRPGTSGSYTQYF.

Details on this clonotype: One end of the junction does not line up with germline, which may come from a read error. CDR3 DNA sequence: TGTGCCAGCAGTTTAGTCCCCTCAGGAGGAGAGAGCCAGTACTTC. This gives the protein CASSLVPSGGESQYF. The chain joins TRBV11-2 to TRBJ2-5; tentative D call: TRBD2 (5 bases). The CDR3 runs to 15 residues. The germline V gene encodes CDR1 SGHAT and CDR2 FQNNGV.

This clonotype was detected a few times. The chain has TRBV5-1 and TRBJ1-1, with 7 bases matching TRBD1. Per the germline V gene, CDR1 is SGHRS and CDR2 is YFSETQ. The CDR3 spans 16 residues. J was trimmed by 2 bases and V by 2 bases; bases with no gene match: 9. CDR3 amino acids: CASSLKGARGNTEAFF. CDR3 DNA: TGCGCCAGCAGCTTAAAGGGGGCAAGGGGAAACACTGAAGCTTTCTTT.

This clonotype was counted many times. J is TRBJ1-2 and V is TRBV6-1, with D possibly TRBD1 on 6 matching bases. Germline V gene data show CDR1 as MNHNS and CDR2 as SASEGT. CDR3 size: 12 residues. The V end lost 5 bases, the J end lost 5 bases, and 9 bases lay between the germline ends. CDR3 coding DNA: TGTGCCAGCAGTCCCAGGGGTTATGGCTACACCTTC. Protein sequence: CASSPRGYGYTF.

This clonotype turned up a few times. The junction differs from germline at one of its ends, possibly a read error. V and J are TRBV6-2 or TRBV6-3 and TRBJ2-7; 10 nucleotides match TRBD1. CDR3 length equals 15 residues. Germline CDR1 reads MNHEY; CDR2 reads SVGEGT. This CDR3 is CVSRKGQGEAYEQYF. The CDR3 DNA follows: TGTGTCAGCAGAAAAGGACAGGGGGAGGCCTACGAGCAGTACTTC.

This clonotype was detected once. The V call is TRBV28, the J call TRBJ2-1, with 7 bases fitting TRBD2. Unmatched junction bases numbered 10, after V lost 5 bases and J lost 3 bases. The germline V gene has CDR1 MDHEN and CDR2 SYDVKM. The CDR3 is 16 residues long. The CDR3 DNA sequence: TGTGCCAGCAGTCGAATGGGAGGGTGGCGCTACAATGAGCAGTTCTTC. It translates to CASSRMGGWRYNEQFF. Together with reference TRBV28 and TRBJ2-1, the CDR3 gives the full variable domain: DVKVTQSSRYLVKRTGEKVFLECVQDMDHENMFWYRQDPGLGLRLIYFSYDVKMKEKGDIPEGYSVSREKKERFSLILESASTNQTSMYLCASSRMGGWRYNEQFFGPGTRLTVL.

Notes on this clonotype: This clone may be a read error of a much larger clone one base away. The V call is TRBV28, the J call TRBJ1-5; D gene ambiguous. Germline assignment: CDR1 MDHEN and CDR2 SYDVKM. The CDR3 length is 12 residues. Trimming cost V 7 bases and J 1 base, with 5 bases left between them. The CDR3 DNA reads TGTGCCAGCAACACAAGCAATCAGCCCCAGCATTTT. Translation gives CASNTSNQPQHF.

The DNA of the CDR3 is TGTGCCAGCAGTTCATGGCAGGGTACCTACGAGCAGTTCTTC. This gives the protein CASSSWQGTYEQFF. The chain uses TRBV28 and TRBJ2-7; perhaps TRBD1 as D (5 bases). TRBJ2-1 matches the DNA end more closely, so the J call is doubtful. Per germline, CDR1 MDHEN and CDR2 SYDVKM. The length of the CDR3 is 14 residues.

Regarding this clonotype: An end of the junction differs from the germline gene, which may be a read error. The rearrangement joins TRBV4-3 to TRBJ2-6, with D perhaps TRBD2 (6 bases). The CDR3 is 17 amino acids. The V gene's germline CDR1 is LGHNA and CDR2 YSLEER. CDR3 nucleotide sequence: TGCGCCAGTAGCCAACCCCGAGGAGGGTCTGGGGCCAACGTCCTGAGTTTC. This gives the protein CASSQPRGGSGANVLSF.

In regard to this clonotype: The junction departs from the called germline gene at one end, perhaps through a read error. CDR3 sequence reads: CSTRFSGGPDTQYF. In DNA, the CDR3 is TGCAGTACTAGGTTTAGCGGGGGGCCTGATACGCAGTATTTT. The chain is built from TRBV20-1 and TRBJ2-3; 10 nucleotides line up with TRBD2. The CDR3 is made up of 14 amino acids. CDR1 is DFQATT and CDR2 is SNEGSKA in the germline V gene (reference sequence).

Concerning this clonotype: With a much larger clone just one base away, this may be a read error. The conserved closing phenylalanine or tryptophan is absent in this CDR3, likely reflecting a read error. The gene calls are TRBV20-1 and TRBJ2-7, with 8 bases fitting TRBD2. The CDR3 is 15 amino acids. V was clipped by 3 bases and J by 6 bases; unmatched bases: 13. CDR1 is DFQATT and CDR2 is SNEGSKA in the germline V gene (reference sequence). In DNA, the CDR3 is TGCAGTGCTAGTGATCCCTTTGGGACTAGATCCGAGCAGTACTCC. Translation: CSASDPFGTRSEQYS.

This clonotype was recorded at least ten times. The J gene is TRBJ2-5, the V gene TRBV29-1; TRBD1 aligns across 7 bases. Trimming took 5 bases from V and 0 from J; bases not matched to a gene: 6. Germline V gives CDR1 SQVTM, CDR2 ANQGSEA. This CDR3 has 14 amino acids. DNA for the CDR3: TGCAGCGTTCCATCACAGGGGAACCAAGAGACCCAGTACTTC. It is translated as CSVPSQGNQETQYF. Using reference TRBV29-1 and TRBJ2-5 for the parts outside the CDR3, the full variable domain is SAVISQKPSRDICQRGTSLTIQCQVDSQVTMMFWYRQQPGQSLTLIATANQGSEATYESGFVIDKFPISRPNLTFSTLTVSNMSPEDSSIYLCSVPSQGNQETQYFGPGTRLLVL.

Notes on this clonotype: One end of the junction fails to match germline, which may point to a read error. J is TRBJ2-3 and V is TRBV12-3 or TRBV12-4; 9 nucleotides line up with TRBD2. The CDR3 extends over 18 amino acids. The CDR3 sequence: CASSPPFLAGLARDMQYF. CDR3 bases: TGTGCCAGCAGCCCTCCCTTCCTAGCGGGGCTTGCCAGAGATATGCAGTATTTT.

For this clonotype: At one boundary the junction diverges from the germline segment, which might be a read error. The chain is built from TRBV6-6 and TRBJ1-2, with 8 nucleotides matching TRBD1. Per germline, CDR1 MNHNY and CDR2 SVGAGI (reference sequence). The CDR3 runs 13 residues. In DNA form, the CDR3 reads TGTGCCGGCAGTAATTCAGGGGGCAGGGGCTACACATTC. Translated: CAGSNSGGRGYTF.

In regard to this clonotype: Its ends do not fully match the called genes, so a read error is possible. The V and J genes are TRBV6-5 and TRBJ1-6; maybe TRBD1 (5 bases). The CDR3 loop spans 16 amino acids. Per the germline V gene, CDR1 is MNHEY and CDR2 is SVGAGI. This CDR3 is CASNYSNMGLESPLHF. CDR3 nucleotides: TGTGCCAGCAATTACTCGAACATGGGGCTGGAATCACCCCTCCACTTT.

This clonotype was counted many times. The CDR3 loop is CSVVVGLNYGYTF. CDR3 coding DNA: TGCAGCGTTGTGGTAGGGCTGAACTATGGCTACACCTTC. This chain links TRBV29-1 with TRBJ1-2; no clear D gene. V lost 4 bases, J lost 2 bases, and 11 bases lay in between. From germline, CDR1 is SQVTM and CDR2 ANQGSEA. The CDR3 extends over 13 amino acids.